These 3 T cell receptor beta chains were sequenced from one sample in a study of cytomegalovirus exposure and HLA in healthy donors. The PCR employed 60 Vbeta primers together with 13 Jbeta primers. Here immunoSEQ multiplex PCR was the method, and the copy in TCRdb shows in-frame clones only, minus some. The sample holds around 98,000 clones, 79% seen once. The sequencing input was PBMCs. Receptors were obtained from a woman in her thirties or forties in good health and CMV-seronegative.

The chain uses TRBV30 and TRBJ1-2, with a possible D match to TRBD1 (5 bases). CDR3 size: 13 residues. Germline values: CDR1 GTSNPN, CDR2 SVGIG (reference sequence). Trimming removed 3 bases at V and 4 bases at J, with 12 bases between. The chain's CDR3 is CAWRTDKGYGYTF. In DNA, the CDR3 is TGTGCCTGGAGGACGGACAAGGGCTATGGCTACACCTTC.

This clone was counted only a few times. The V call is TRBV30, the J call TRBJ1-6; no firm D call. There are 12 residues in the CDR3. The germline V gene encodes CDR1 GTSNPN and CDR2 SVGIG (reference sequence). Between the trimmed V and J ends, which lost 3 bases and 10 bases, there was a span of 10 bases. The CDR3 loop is CAWRWRGSPLHF. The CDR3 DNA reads TGTGCCTGGAGGTGGAGAGGATCACCCCTCCACTTT.

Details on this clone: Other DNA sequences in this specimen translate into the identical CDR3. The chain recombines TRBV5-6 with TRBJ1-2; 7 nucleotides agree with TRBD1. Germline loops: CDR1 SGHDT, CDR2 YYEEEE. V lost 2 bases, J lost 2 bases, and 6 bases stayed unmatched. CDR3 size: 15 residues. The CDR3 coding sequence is TGTGCCAGCAGCTTAGGGGGCAGGGGGAACTATGGCTACACCTTC. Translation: CASSLGGRGNYGYTF.